One sample yielded the 27 T cell receptor beta chains listed below, sequenced in a study of Graves' ophthalmopathy and Graves' hyperthyroidism. Amplification targeted the TCR beta CDR3 regions, with RNA transcripts as the source material. Second-round multiplex PCR came after a first-round RT-PCR that employed HTBI primers. In TCRdb, the multiplex PCR reads were re-called with MiXCR into one record per CDR3 protein. Of almost 750,000 distinct CDR3 sequences in the sample, 35% to 50% were seen once. Sequencing was performed on peripheral blood. The receptors stem from an adult man with Graves' ophthalmopathy.

This clonotype was seen many times. The chain carries TRBV20-1 and TRBJ2-5, with 8 bases identical to TRBD1. The CDR3 is 14 residues long. The germline V gene has CDR1 DFQATT and CDR2 SNEGSKA (reference sequence). V lost 4 bases to trimming and J lost 1 base; unmatched junction nucleotides: 5. CDR3 amino acids: CSATGQGVQETQYF. The CDR3 DNA is TGCAGTGCTACCGGACAGGGAGTCCAAGAGACCCAGTACTTC.

The chain links TRBV15 to TRBJ2-3, with unresolved D. Between the trimmed V and J ends, which lost 8 bases and 0 bases, there was a span of 15 bases. Germline assignment: CDR1 LNHNV and CDR2 YYDKDF (reference sequence). The length of the CDR3 is 15 residues. The DNA for the CDR3 is TGTGCCACCGTGGTCGTCCGGCATAGCACAGATACGCAGTATTTT. This codes for CATVVVRHSTDTQYF.

This chain connects TRBV25-1 to TRBJ1-1; D is uncertain. Deletions cut 5 bases from V and 1 base from J, with 11 bases between. CDR3 size: 14 residues. Germline CDR1 MGHDK, CDR2 SYGVNS. DNA for the CDR3: TGTGCCAGCAGTTACGGACTCCAGAACACTGAAGCTTTCTTT. Its protein is CASSYGLQNTEAFF.

This clonotype was counted a few times. The chain is built from TRBV12-3 or TRBV12-4 and TRBJ2-5; no reliable D call. The V end was cut by 5 bases, the J end by 3 bases, with 13 bases between. The CDR3 has 14 amino acids. The CDR3 DNA sequence: TGTGCCAGCAGTACCCCGGCAGCCGAAGAGACCCAGTACTTC. This gives the protein CASSTPAAEETQYF.

This clonotype was detected only a few times. The genes are TRBV9 and TRBJ1-2; D is ambiguous. Germline V lookup: CDR1 SGDLS, CDR2 YYNGEE. Trimming removed 4 bases at V and 7 bases at J, with 11 bases between. This CDR3 has 12 residues. Here the CDR3 reads CASSQNRRGYTF. In DNA form, the CDR3 reads TGTGCCAGCAGCCAAAACAGACGTGGCTACACCTTC. Full variable domain (remainder filled in from reference TRBV9 and TRBJ1-2): DSGVTQTPKHLITATGQRVTLRCSPRSGDLSVYWYQQSLDQGLQFLIQYYNGEERAKGNILERFSAQQFPDLHSELNLSSLELGDSALYFCASSQNRRGYTFGSGTRLTVV.

The chain joins TRBV5-8 to TRBJ1-4; 8 nucleotides agree with TRBD1. The CDR3 has 14 residues. After removal of 2 bases from V and 11 bases from J, the junction contained 8 bases not matched to a gene. The germline V gene has CDR1 SGHTS and CDR2 YDEGEE. The CDR3 region has the DNA TGTGCCAGCAGCTTCTCGGGACAGGCGGGTAAACTGTTTTTT. Residues: CASSFSGQAGKLFF. Together with reference TRBV5-8 and TRBJ1-4, the CDR3 gives the full variable domain: EAGVTQSPTHLIKTRGQQATLRCSPISGHTSVYWYQQALGLGLQFLLWYDEGEERNRGNFPPRFSGRQFPNYSSELNVNALELEDSALYLCASSFSGQAGKLFFGSGTQLSVL.

Only a few counts were recorded for this clonotype. The chain links TRBV10-3 to TRBJ2-5; D tentatively fits TRBD1 or TRBD2 (5 bases each). V was trimmed by 4 bases and J by 11 bases, leaving 14 bases between them. The germline V gene has CDR1 ENHRY and CDR2 SYGVKD. The CDR3 totals 12 residues. CDR3 loop: CAISGTRGTQYF. The CDR3 coding sequence is TGTGCCATCAGTGGAACTAGGGGCACGCAGTACTTC.

V gene TRBV7-9 combines with J gene TRBJ1-5; TRBD1 agrees at 7 bases. V lost 7 bases and J lost 2; bases outside the gene matches: 23. Germline V gives CDR1 SEHNR, CDR2 FQNEAQ (reference sequence). This CDR3 comprises 20 residues. The CDR3 sequence is CASTPPGSSGRTGGNQPQHF. As DNA, the CDR3 is TGTGCCAGCACCCCCCCCGGGAGCTCCGGTCGTACAGGGGGCAATCAGCCCCAGCATTTT.

For this clonotype: One base away lies a much larger clone, so this may be a sequencing read error. The chain recombines TRBV7-9 with TRBJ1-6; D remains unclear. The CDR3 covers 14 residues. CDR1 is SEHNR and CDR2 is FQNEAQ in the germline V gene (reference sequence). This CDR3 is CVSSLMGNNSPLHF. The CDR3 bases are TGTGTCAGCAGCTTAATGGGCAATAATTCACCCCTCCACTTT.

This chain uses TRBV20-1 with TRBJ1-3; the D is unclear. The CDR3 sequence is 14 residues long. V shed 6 bases and J shed 0 bases, with 12 bases lying between them. Germline V gene lookup returns CDR1 DFQATT and CDR2 SNEGSKA (reference sequence). The DNA of the CDR3 is TGCAGTGCGCACGTACCCGGCTCTGGAAACACCATATATTTT. Its translation is CSAHVPGSGNTIYF.

CDR3 loop: CASSALTSGKETQYF. CDR3 DNA: TGTGCCAGCAGCGCACTGACTAGCGGAAAAGAGACCCAGTACTTC. This rearrangement joins TRBV11-2 to TRBJ2-5; TRBD2 agrees at 9 bases. CDR1 and CDR2 from the germline V gene are SGHAT and FQNNGV. With 5 bases clipped from V and 3 bases from J, the junction kept 7 bases outside the gene matches. The CDR3 has 15 amino acids.

Points on this clonotype: A much larger clonotype is one base distant, so this may be a read error. This chain joins TRBV29-1 and TRBJ1-5, with D unclear. The germline gives CDR1 SQVTM, CDR2 ANQGSEA. V dropped 4 bases and J dropped 3 bases, with 10 bases sitting between them. CDR3 length: 13 residues. Here the CDR3 reads CSVVPGVNQPQHF. Here the CDR3 DNA reads TGCAGCGTTGTTCCCGGAGTCAATCAGCCCCAGCATTTT.

The chain recombines TRBV9 with TRBJ1-1, with TRBD1 as a possible D gene (5 bases). The CDR3 has 16 residues. Trimming stripped 0 bases from V and 5 bases from J, with 17 bases between. Per germline, CDR1 SGDLS and CDR2 YYNGEE. The DNA for the CDR3 is TGTGCCAGCAGCGTAGACGTCCAGGGCAGGGATACTGAAGCTTTCTTT. This codes for CASSVDVQGRDTEAFF.

This chain links TRBV7-9 with TRBJ2-5; D is undetermined. Germline V lookup: CDR1 SEHNR, CDR2 FQNEAQ (reference sequence). Trimming took 2 bases from V and 4 from J, leaving 5 bases between them. This CDR3 is 12 amino acids long. This chain's CDR3 is CASSLYTETQYF. As DNA, the CDR3 is TGTGCCAGCAGCTTATATACAGAGACCCAGTACTTC.

The V gene is TRBV2, the J gene TRBJ2-5, with D perhaps matching TRBD1 (6 bases). The CDR3 totals 15 residues. Germline CDR1 and CDR2: SNHLY and FYNNEI. The V gene lost 6 bases and the J gene lost 7 bases, with 21 bases spanning the gap. Written as DNA, the CDR3 is TGTGCCAGCAGCCGAACGGCGCAGGGGTGGGGGACCCAGTACTTC. Amino acids: CASSRTAQGWGTQYF.

This clonotype was seen repeatedly, ten times or more. The rearrangement links TRBV25-1 to TRBJ1-2; no reliable D call. The CDR3 length is 17 residues. Germline CDR1 is MGHDK and CDR2 is SYGVNS. V shed 3 bases and J shed 8 bases, with 25 bases lying between them. CDR3 in DNA: TGTGCCAGCAGTGATTCCTCGAAGACGGGCCATTCGGGAGGCTACACCTTC. It is translated as CASSDSSKTGHSGGYTF.

This sequence joins TRBV7-2 and TRBJ2-3; D remains ambiguous. The CDR3 consists of 14 residues. V lost 2 bases to trimming and J lost 5 bases, with 11 bases between them. From germline, CDR1 is SGHTA and CDR2 FQGNSA. The CDR3: CASSLLGGVDTQYF. The CDR3 bases are TGTGCCAGCAGCTTACTAGGTGGTGTAGATACGCAGTATTTT.

The chain employs TRBV2 and TRBJ1-2; D is unresolved. The CDR3 is 12 residues long. Trimming removed 6 bases from V and 2 bases from J, with 7 bases in between. Germline V CDR1 and CDR2: SNHLY, FYNNEI. The CDR3 spells CASRVANYGYTF. CDR3 coding DNA: TGTGCCAGCAGGGTGGCGAACTATGGCTACACCTTC.

Concerning this clonotype itself: Likely a read error: the CDR3 ends without its conserved phenylalanine or tryptophan. The J gene is TRBJ1-1, the V gene TRBV19; possibly TRBD1 for D (6 bases). This CDR3 has 15 amino acids. CDR1 LNHDA and CDR2 SQIVND come from the germline V gene (reference sequence). This chain's CDR3 is CASSITGTLNTEAFS. The CDR3 coding sequence is TGTGCCAGTAGTATTACCGGGACACTCAACACCGAAGCTTTCTCT.

This chain uses TRBV27 with TRBJ2-7; D tentatively fits TRBD1 or TRBD2 (5 bases each). V was trimmed by 4 bases and J by 4 bases, leaving 14 bases between them. Germline-derived CDR1 and CDR2 are MNHEY and SMNVEV (reference sequence). This CDR3 has 14 residues. The CDR3 bases are TGTGCCAGCAGTTCCCCCCGGGGCGGGTACGAGCAGTACTTC. Encoded protein: CASSSPRGGYEQYF.

This clonotype was observed many times. The rearrangement joins TRBV20-1 to TRBJ2-5, with 10 bases matching TRBD2. Trimming removed 0 bases from V and 7 bases from J; junction bases left unmatched: 5. From germline, CDR1 is DFQATT and CDR2 SNEGSKA (reference sequence). The CDR3 length is 14 residues. The CDR3, as DNA: TGCAGTGCTAGAGAGGACAGGACTAGCGGGACCCAGTACTTC. Its translation: CSAREDRTSGTQYF.

The V and J genes are TRBV25-1 and TRBJ1-2, with D perhaps TRBD1 (6 bases). The germline CDR1 and CDR2 sequences are MGHDK and SYGVNS. Trimming pared 5 bases from V and 4 bases from J, leaving 11 bases between. This CDR3 is built from 13 residues. The CDR3 protein is CASSTGSPYGYTF. The CDR3 nucleotides read TGTGCCAGCAGTACAGGGTCCCCCTATGGCTACACCTTC.

A few counts support this clonotype. The rearrangement uses TRBV5-1 and TRBJ2-2; the D is unclear. V was cut by 1 base and J by 7 bases, with 8 bases left in between. Germline V lookup: CDR1 SGHRS, CDR2 YFSETQ. The CDR3 has 13 residues. The DNA for the CDR3 is TGCGCCAGCAGCTTGTCCCCGGACGGGGAGCTGTTTTTT. Translated, it gives CASSLSPDGELFF. Full variable domain (remainder filled in from reference TRBV5-1 and TRBJ2-2): KAGVTQTPRYLIKTRGQQVTLSCSPISGHRSVSWYQQTPGQGLQFLFEYFSETQRNKGNFPGRFSGRQFSNSRSEMNVSTLELGDSALYLCASSLSPDGELFFGEGSRLTVL.

This clonotype was counted many times. The chain recombines TRBV6-6 with TRBJ1-1; D is undetermined. CDR3 size: 13 residues. Trimming removed 1 base at V and 0 bases at J, with 3 bases between. The germline V gene encodes CDR1 MNHNY and CDR2 SVGAGI (reference sequence). This chain's CDR3 is CASSYLLNTEAFF. CDR3 DNA: TGTGCCAGCAGTTACTTACTGAACACTGAAGCTTTCTTT.

As regards this clonotype: A much larger clonotype is one base distant, so this may be a read error. The conserved phenylalanine or tryptophan normally closing the CDR3 is absent here, so this likely arose from a read error. The chain has TRBV7-9 and TRBJ1-2; the D gene is possibly TRBD1 (5 bases). CDR1 and CDR2 from the germline V gene are SEHNR and FQNEAQ (reference sequence). Trimming stripped 5 bases from V and 5 bases from J, with 12 bases between. This CDR3 is 13 amino acids long. CDR3 sequence reads: CASSPRQSYGYTL. In nucleotides, the CDR3 is TGTGCCAGCAGCCCCAGACAGTCTTATGGCTACACCTTA.

This clonotype showed up many times. The chain combines TRBV7-3 with TRBJ1-1; D gene ambiguous. The V end was cut by 5 bases, the J end by 1 base, with 8 bases between. The CDR3 consists of 13 residues. Germline V gene data show CDR1 as SGHTA and CDR2 as FQGTGA. DNA for the CDR3: TGTGCCAGCAGCGCCGAACGGAACACTGAAGCTTTCTTT. Translation: CASSAERNTEAFF.

The V gene is TRBV9, the J gene TRBJ1-2, with TRBD1 matching 7 bases. Germline values: CDR1 SGDLS, CDR2 YYNGEE. V was pared by 3 bases and J by 4 bases, with 9 bases of the junction left unmatched. This CDR3 spans 15 amino acids. The CDR3 loop reads CASSGDSTGRYGYTF. Written as DNA, the CDR3 is TGTGCCAGCAGCGGGGATTCGACAGGGCGCTATGGCTACACCTTC.